Listed here are 8 T cell receptor beta chains from one sample, sequenced in a study of T cell repertoires in cytomegalovirus infection. Their specific antigens are unknown. TCRdb recomputed calls from the reads with MiXCR, one row per CDR3 protein. Here the sample spans roughly 110,000 distinct CDR3 sequences, roughly a tenth being singletons. What was sequenced was PBMCs, sequenced either directly or after in vitro stimulation (not recorded which). Receptors were obtained from a human donor in good health (CMV status not recorded). Some clones in this sample may be carry-over from other donors' samples.

This clonotype was counted many times. The rearrangement uses TRBV2 and TRBJ1-5; no clear D. This CDR3 is 12 amino acids long. The germline V gene encodes CDR1 SNHLY and CDR2 FYNNEI. The germline V and J ends were trimmed by 3 bases and 7 bases, with 7 bases remaining between them. CDR3 loop: CASSDWRQPQHF. The DNA for the CDR3 is TGTGCCAGCAGTGACTGGAGACAGCCCCAGCATTTT.

This clonotype was observed at least ten times. Germline is not matched at one junction end, which may reflect a read error. The genes are TRBV5-8 and TRBJ2-3; D gene unclear. Germline V CDR1 and CDR2: SGHTS, YDEGEE. The CDR3 runs to 15 residues. DNA for the CDR3: TGTGCCAGCACCTTGAGTGGGGTCCACACAGATACGCAGTATTTT. Amino acids: CASTLSGVHTDTQYF.

This clonotype was counted many times. The V and J genes are TRBV5-4 and TRBJ1-2; D gene ambiguous. Trimming shortened V by 7 bases and J by 3 bases, and 13 bases separated the two germline ends. The CDR3 consists of 13 residues. Germline CDR1 SGHNT, CDR2 YYREEE (reference sequence). As DNA, the CDR3 is TGTGCCAGCTCTTCCGACACGTACTATGGCTACACCTTC. It is translated as CASSSDTYYGYTF. Full variable domain (missing parts from reference TRBV5-4 and TRBJ1-2): ETGVTQSPTHLIKTRGQQVTLRCSSQSGHNTVSWYQQALGQGPQFIFQYYREEENGRGNFPPRFSGLQFPNYSSELNVNALELDDSALYLCASSSDTYYGYTFGSGTRLTVV.

This clonotype has at least ten counts. This chain connects TRBV6-6 to TRBJ1-6, with TRBD1 identical over 8 bases. CDR3 length: 14 amino acids. Germline V CDR1 and CDR2: MNHNY, SVGAGI (reference sequence). V gave up 5 bases and J gave up 10 bases; unmatched junction bases: 7. The chain's CDR3 is CASSRDRKRSPLHF. The CDR3 DNA is TGTGCCAGCAGTCGGGACAGGAAGCGGTCACCCCTCCACTTT.

This clonotype was seen only a few times. This sequence joins TRBV27 and TRBJ1-1; perhaps TRBD1 as D (6 bases). The CDR3 totals 15 residues. Germline V gene sequence: CDR1 MNHEY, CDR2 SMNVEV (reference sequence). V shed 5 bases and J shed 6 bases, with 19 bases lying between them. The CDR3 bases are TGTGCCAGCAGTCCGACAACAGGGATGCGGCCTGAAGCTTTCTTT. Its protein product is CASSPTTGMRPEAFF.

This clonotype has a handful of counts. V and J are TRBV5-4 and TRBJ2-5, with D perhaps being TRBD1 or TRBD2 (7 bases each). The CDR3 is 14 amino acids. The germline V gene encodes CDR1 SGHNT and CDR2 YYREEE (reference sequence). V gave up 4 bases and J gave up 4 bases, with 14 bases separating them. CDR3 bases: TGTGCCAGCAGCCTTACAGGGGAGGGAGAGACCCAGTACTTC. It translates to CASSLTGEGETQYF.

The chain employs TRBV20-1 and TRBJ1-5; tentatively, D is TRBD1 (5 bases). V was clipped by 7 bases and J by 1 base, with 11 bases between them. The CDR3 is made up of 13 amino acids. The germline V gene has CDR1 DFQATT and CDR2 SNEGSKA (reference sequence). The CDR3 sequence is CSVRGTSNQPQHF. CDR3 nucleotides: TGCAGTGTTAGGGGTACAAGCAATCAGCCCCAGCATTTT.

This clonotype has more than one count but fewer than ten. The J gene is TRBJ1-1, the V gene TRBV4-2; D may be TRBD1 (5 bases). The germline V and J ends were trimmed by 1 base and 5 bases, with 14 bases remaining between them. This CDR3 spans 15 amino acids. Germline CDR1 and CDR2: LGHNA and YNFKEQ. CDR3 region: CASSQGVGTGTEAFF. For the CDR3, the DNA is TGTGCCAGCAGCCAAGGGGTAGGGACGGGGACTGAAGCTTTCTTT.